The 23 T cell receptor beta chains presented below share a single source sample, sequenced in a study of T cells after yellow fever vaccination. TCRdb re-derived calls from the 5' RACE reads in MiXCR, one entry per CDR3 protein. The sample contains approximately 550,000 distinct CDR3 sequences, roughly 21% of which appear only once. The sample consisted of PBMCs, taken 15 days after the yellow fever booster vaccination. These receptors were obtained from a young man who received the YFV17D yellow fever vaccine.

This rearrangement joins TRBV27 to TRBJ2-3; D is possibly TRBD1 or TRBD2 (5 bases each). CDR1 is MNHEY, CDR2 SMNVEV, per germline (reference sequence). CDR3 length: 15 residues. V lost 7 bases and J 1 base, leaving 15 bases between the germline ends. The chain's CDR3 is CASNDRDGGTDTQYF. The CDR3 DNA follows: TGTGCCAGCAACGACCGGGACGGTGGCACAGATACGCAGTATTTT.

CDR3 nucleotides: TGCAGCGTTGAACGTGACAGAGGCTCTGGAAACACCATATATTTT. Translated, it gives CSVERDRGSGNTIYF. The V gene is TRBV29-1, the J gene TRBJ1-3; D may be TRBD1 (5 bases). The CDR3 is made up of 15 amino acids. V was clipped by 2 bases and J by 0 bases, with 11 bases between them. Germline CDR1 is SQVTM and CDR2 is ANQGSEA.

The chain couples TRBV5-1 to TRBJ2-7; 7 bases match TRBD2. CDR1 is SGHRS, CDR2 YFSETQ, per germline. This CDR3 is 14 amino acids long. Trimming took 3 bases from V and 2 from J; bases not matched to a gene: 5. The CDR3 coding sequence is TGCGCCAGCAGCTGGGCGGGGGATGCCTACGAGCAGTACTTC. Its protein is CASSWAGDAYEQYF. Variable domain in full (rest from reference TRBV5-1 and TRBJ2-7): KAGVTQTPRYLIKTRGQQVTLSCSPISGHRSVSWYQQTPGQGLQFLFEYFSETQRNKGNFPGRFSGRQFSNSRSEMNVSTLELGDSALYLCASSWAGDAYEQYFGPGTRLTVT.

The table lists this clonotype with a few counts. The CDR3 sequence: CASKLSLAGYNEQFF. The CDR3 nucleotides are TGTGCCAGCAAACTGTCGCTCGCGGGCTACAATGAGCAGTTCTTC. The chain recombines TRBV18 with TRBJ2-1, with D possibly being TRBD2 (5 bases). This CDR3 contains 15 residues. In germline, CDR1 is KGHSH, CDR2 LQKENI. V shed 8 bases and J shed 3 bases, with 17 bases lying between them.

This clonotype has more than one count but fewer than ten. V is TRBV27 and J is TRBJ2-7; 10 bases align to TRBD2. In germline, CDR1 is MNHEY, CDR2 SMNVEV (reference sequence). Germline trimming cut 3 bases from V and 2 bases from J; bases unmatched to any gene: 4. The CDR3 loop spans 15 amino acids. This CDR3 reads CASSFSGRATYEQYF. The CDR3 coding sequence is TGTGCCAGCAGTTTCAGCGGGAGGGCCACCTACGAGCAGTACTTC.

J is TRBJ2-7 and V is TRBV11-2, with D unresolved. Looked up from germline, CDR1 is SGHAT and CDR2 is FQNNGV. The CDR3 totals 13 residues. Trimming shortened V by 1 base and J by 12 bases, and 16 bases separated the two germline ends. This chain's CDR3 is CASSLGAREGRYF. CDR3 coding DNA: TGTGCCAGCAGCTTAGGCGCGAGAGAAGGACGGTACTTC.

The chain uses TRBV19 and TRBJ1-5, with 10 bases matching TRBD1. Per germline, CDR1 LNHDA and CDR2 SQIVND (reference sequence). The CDR3 is 15 amino acids. The ends lost 7 bases at V and 6 bases at J; junction bases unmatched: 9. The DNA for the CDR3 is TGTGCCAGTAAAGGACCCGGGACAGGGGTTCAGCCCCAGCATTTT. It codes for CASKGPGTGVQPQHF. Drawing the rest from reference TRBV19 and TRBJ1-5, the complete variable domain is DGGITQSPKYLFRKEGQNVTLSCEQNLNHDAMYWYRQDPGQGLRLIYYSQIVNDFQKGDIAEGYSVSREKKESFPLTVTSAQKNPTAFYLCASKGPGTGVQPQHFGDGTRLSIL.

The rearrangement uses TRBV2 and TRBJ2-2; D remains unclear. Per the germline V gene, CDR1 is SNHLY and CDR2 is FYNNEI. Trimming stripped 0 bases from V and 6 bases from J, with 14 bases between. The CDR3 has 16 residues. The CDR3 bases are TGTGCCAGCAGTGAAGCGCTTCAAGGTCTCCCCGGGGAGCTGTTTTTT. Amino acids: CASSEALQGLPGELFF.

This clonotype was seen a few times. This chain connects TRBV7-7 to TRBJ2-3; the D gene could be TRBD1 or TRBD2 (5 bases each). The CDR3 runs to 15 residues. The germline V gene has CDR1 SSHAT and CDR2 FNYEAQ (reference sequence). With 5 bases removed from V and 6 bases from J, the gap between germline ends came to 18 bases. CDR3 loop: CASSPGRGGPDTQYF. The CDR3, as DNA: TGTGCCAGCAGCCCCGGTAGGGGCGGGCCGGATACGCAGTATTTT.

Only a few counts were recorded for this clonotype. This rearrangement joins TRBV10-1 to TRBJ2-7, with D perhaps TRBD2 (5 bases). The V gene's germline CDR1 is WNHNN and CDR2 SYGVQD (reference sequence). This CDR3 has 13 residues. V dropped 2 bases and J dropped 5 bases, with 10 bases sitting between them. The CDR3 sequence is CASSERSSNEQYF. The CDR3 region has the DNA TGCGCCAGCAGTGAGCGGTCTAGCAACGAGCAGTACTTC.

The table lists this clonotype with a few counts. The J gene is TRBJ2-5, the V gene TRBV6-5, with D unclear. Trimming shortened V by 0 bases and J by 4 bases, and 6 bases separated the two germline ends. Per germline, CDR1 MNHEY and CDR2 SVGAGI. The CDR3 runs 13 residues. CDR3 coding DNA: TGTGCCAGCAGTTACTCGGGTCGAGAGACCCAGTACTTC. Translating it yields CASSYSGRETQYF.

Concerning this clonotype itself: The junction differs from germline at one of its ends, possibly a read error. The gene calls are TRBV7-7 and TRBJ2-2; TRBD1 matches 10 bases. Germline V gene lookup returns CDR1 SSHAT and CDR2 FNYEAQ (reference sequence). This CDR3 region has 15 residues. The CDR3: CASSPGQGSTGELFF. In nucleotides, the CDR3 is TGTGCTAGCAGCCCGGGACAGGGGTCCACCGGGGAGCTGTTTTTT.

The rearrangement joins TRBV19 to TRBJ2-7, with 7 bases lining up with TRBD2. Germline V lookup: CDR1 LNHDA, CDR2 SQIVND (reference sequence). The length of the CDR3 is 15 residues. The junction had 10 bases not matched to a gene; V was cut back by 5 bases and J by 3 bases. This CDR3 is CASSPQGLTYYEQYF. CDR3 in DNA: TGTGCCAGTAGTCCCCAGGGACTAACTTACTACGAGCAGTACTTC. Full variable domain (remainder filled in from reference TRBV19 and TRBJ2-7): DGGITQSPKYLFRKEGQNVTLSCEQNLNHDAMYWYRQDPGQGLRLIYYSQIVNDFQKGDIAEGYSVSREKKESFPLTVTSAQKNPTAFYLCASSPQGLTYYEQYFGPGTRLTVT.

This chain joins TRBV20-1 and TRBJ1-1; the D is unclear. The ends were cut back, 6 bases at V and 3 bases at J, with 20 bases in the middle. From germline, CDR1 is DFQATT and CDR2 SNEGSKA (reference sequence). The CDR3 extends over 15 amino acids. The DNA of the CDR3 is TGCAGTGCCTTACCACCCACCAGGTCGGACACTGAAGCTTTCTTT. Its protein product is CSALPPTRSDTEAFF.

This clonotype was picked up a small number of times. This chain joins TRBV6-4 and TRBJ2-5; tentatively, D is TRBD1 (5 bases). The CDR3 spans 13 residues. V lost 4 bases and J 3 bases, leaving 9 bases between the germline ends. Per the germline V gene, CDR1 is MRHNA and CDR2 is SNTAGT. DNA of the CDR3: TGTGCCAGCAGTGTGGTAGGGGAAGAGACCCAGTACTTC. It codes for CASSVVGEETQYF.

This clonotype was observed at least ten times. The chain couples TRBV7-8 to TRBJ1-6; unclear D gene. The V end was cut by 5 bases, the J end by 7 bases, with 6 bases between. Germline V lookup: CDR1 SGHVS, CDR2 FQNEAQ. The CDR3 is made up of 12 amino acids. In DNA, the CDR3 is TGTGCCAGCAGCCGATCAAATTCACCCCTCCACTTT. It codes for CASSRSNSPLHF. Full variable domain (remainder filled in from reference TRBV7-8 and TRBJ1-6): GAGVSQSPRYKVAKRGQDVALRCDPISGHVSLFWYQQALGQGPEFLTYFQNEAQLDKSGLPSDRFFAERPEGSVSTLKIQRTQQEDSAVYLCASSRSNSPLHFGNGTRLTVT.

This clonotype has a handful of counts. This sequence joins TRBV5-1 and TRBJ2-7; the match to TRBD1 covers 7 bases. The CDR3 is made up of 14 amino acids. Germline lookup yields CDR1 SGHRS and CDR2 YFSETQ. Trimming cost V 4 bases and J 5 bases; bases outside gene matches: 9. The CDR3 coding sequence is TGCGCCAGCAGCCCAAGTGGACAGGTCCACGAGCAGTACTTC. It specifies CASSPSGQVHEQYF.

Turning to this clonotype: Mismatch with germline at one junction end may stem from a read error. In DNA, the CDR3 is TGTGCCAGCAGTTTATCGGGACTAGCGGGGCCAAGTGACTTC. This encodes CASSLSGLAGPSDF. This chain uses TRBV27 with TRBJ2-7; 13 nucleotides match TRBD2. Germline V gene lookup returns CDR1 MNHEY and CDR2 SMNVEV (reference sequence). The CDR3 covers 14 residues.

V gene TRBV4-2 combines with J gene TRBJ2-1; 7 bases are shared with TRBD2. Losses at the gene ends were 1 base for V and 6 bases for J; bases not matched to a gene: 9. The length of the CDR3 is 16 residues. The germline CDR1 and CDR2 sequences are LGHNA and YNFKEQ. This chain's CDR3 is CASSQAWGGFFNEQFF. The CDR3, as DNA: TGTGCCAGCAGCCAAGCATGGGGAGGGTTCTTCAATGAGCAGTTCTTC.

This clonotype was seen only a few times. This chain joins TRBV5-1 and TRBJ2-3; maybe TRBD2 (5 bases). V was cut by 4 bases and J by 2 bases, with 11 bases left in between. There are 14 residues in the CDR3. Germline V gene lookup returns CDR1 SGHRS and CDR2 YFSETQ. The CDR3 DNA reads TGCGCCAGCAGCCGAGGAGCGGACACAGATACGCAGTATTTT. Translated: CASSRGADTDTQYF.

The V call is TRBV15, the J call TRBJ2-7; 12 bases map to TRBD2. The germline V gene encodes CDR1 LNHNV and CDR2 YYDKDF (reference sequence). V lost 3 bases to trimming and J lost 2 bases; unmatched junction nucleotides: 2. CDR3 length equals 15 residues. DNA of the CDR3: TGTGCCACCAGCAGCACTAGCGGGGGGCCCTACGAGCAGTACTTC. Amino acid sequence: CATSSTSGGPYEQYF. The variable domain in full, with the rest retrieved from reference TRBV15 and TRBJ2-7, is DAMVIQNPRYQVTQFGKPVTLSCSQTLNHNVMYWYQQKSSQAPKLLFHYYDKDFNNEADTPDNFQSRRPNTSFCFLDIRSPGLGDTAMYLCATSSTSGGPYEQYFGPGTRLTVT.

The V and J genes are TRBV4-3 and TRBJ2-3; 7 bases match TRBD2. In germline, CDR1 is LGHNA, CDR2 YSLEER. The V gene end was trimmed by 1 base and the J gene end by 0 bases; junction bases not matched to a gene: 4. The CDR3 totals 16 residues. The CDR3 DNA reads TGCGCCAGCAGCCAAGGAAGCGGGATAAGCACAGATACGCAGTATTTT. Its protein product is CASSQGSGISTDTQYF.

A few counts support this clonotype. The chain carries TRBV5-5 and TRBJ2-1; D is unresolved. CDR1 is SGHKS, CDR2 YYEKEE, per germline (reference sequence). Deletions cut 0 bases from V and 6 bases from J, with 7 bases between. CDR3 length equals 13 residues. The CDR3 region has the DNA TGTGCCAGCAGCTTGGGACACATCAATGAGCAGTTCTTC. Amino acids: CASSLGHINEQFF.